This TCR beta chain was found in a study of T cells in Graves' hyperthyroidism and ophthalmopathy. V lost 6 bases to trimming and J lost 2 bases; unmatched junction nucleotides: 6. Germline CDR1 reads KGHSH; CDR2 reads LQKENI. This CDR3 is 14 amino acids long. It was RNA transcripts that yielded the amplified TCR beta CDR3 regions. Carried out on the TCR CDR3, a first-round RT-PCR used the HTBI primer set. TCRdb re-called the multiplex PCR reads with MiXCR, one entry per CDR3 protein. This sample has 500,000 to 600,000 distinct CDR3 sequences, with 16% found just once. The V call is TRBV18, the J call TRBJ2-7; 8 bases line up with TRBD1. The source of this sequence is a woman aged 18-29 years with Graves' hyperthyroidism. The sequencing input was blood. The CDR3 nucleotides read TGTGCCAGCTCCAAGGGACAGGAACCCTACGAGCAGTACTTC. This codes for CASSKGQEPYEQYF.